This TCR beta chain was documented in a study of identifying expanded T cells in peripheral blood. The study's findings and limits: Across healthy donors, higher total template counts meant significantly greater roughly two-week count variance. Technical replicates showed approximately 1.2 changed clones; around 2 weeks roughly 16; four weeks 19.

Germline V lookup: CDR1 SGHTA, CDR2 FQGNSA. The CDR3 runs to 12 residues. Trimming cost V 0 bases and J 4 bases, with 3 bases left between them. This clone was counted between two and nine times. Its antigen is unknown. The protocol was immunoSEQ multiplex PCR, while the TCRdb copy is restricted to in-frame clones and leaves out a portion. Of some 95,000 clones listed, about 90% are singletons. Healthy donors had no documented immune events, such as infections, while sampled. This chain connects TRBV7-2 to TRBJ2-5; unclear D gene. The source is a person aged 18 to 70 in good health. Sequences were obtained from blood. CDR3 amino acids: CASSLARETQYF. For the CDR3, the DNA is TGTGCCAGCAGCTTAGCGCGAGAGACCCAGTACTTC.